Shown below are 8 T cell receptor beta chains from a single sample sequenced in a study of STAT3 mutations in large granular lymphocyte leukemia. Regarding the study as a whole: In T-cell large granular lymphocyte leukemia, about half of patients showed multiple immunodominant subclonotypes.

The antigens of these receptors remain unknown. Sequencing was performed with immunoSEQ multiplex PCR; in TCRdb, only in-frame clones are kept and a portion is missing. The sample shows about 7,000 clones, less than 60% of them seen only once. Material for sequencing was peripheral blood mononuclear cells. Receptors originate from a boy younger than 18 with T-cell large granular lymphocyte leukemia. Some clones in this sample may be carry-over from other donors' samples.

The chain carries TRBV5-4 and TRBJ2-7; a possible D gene is TRBD2 (6 bases). V lost 4 bases and J 3 bases, leaving 20 bases between the germline ends. Germline loops: CDR1 SGHNT, CDR2 YYREEE (reference sequence). The CDR3 is 16 residues long. This CDR3 is CASSLTGGASNYEQYF. DNA for the CDR3: TGTGCCAGCAGCCTTACCGGGGGAGCGTCCAACTACGAGCAGTACTTC.

V usage is TRBV18 and J usage is TRBJ2-7; TRBD2 matches 9 bases. CDR1 is KGHSH and CDR2 is LQKENI in the germline V gene. The CDR3 is 16 residues long. V was pared by 0 bases and J by 6 bases, with 9 bases of the junction left unmatched. CDR3 coding DNA: TGTGCCAGCTCACCACCCTTAGCGGGAGCGGGAGCCGAGCAGTACTTC. It yields the protein CASSPPLAGAGAEQYF. The full variable domain, its missing parts supplied by reference TRBV18 and TRBJ2-7, is NAGVMQNPRHLVRRRGQEARLRCSPMKGHSHVYWYRQLPEEGLKFMVYLQKENIIDESGMPKERFSAEFPKEGPSILRIQQVVRGDSAAYFCASSPPLAGAGAEQYFGPGTRLTVT.

V gene TRBV6-1 combines with J gene TRBJ1-2; 10 bases line up with TRBD1. V lost 2 bases to trimming and J lost 4 bases; unmatched junction nucleotides: 4. The CDR3 loop spans 15 amino acids. Germline-derived CDR1 and CDR2 are MNHNS and SASEGT. The CDR3 DNA reads TGTGCCAGCAGTGAACCAAGGACAGGGGGCTATGGCTACACCTTC. It codes for CASSEPRTGGYGYTF.

This clone was observed a few times. The V call is TRBV4-2, the J call TRBJ2-1, with 9 bases identical to TRBD2. The V gene end was trimmed by 4 bases and the J gene end by 7 bases; junction bases not matched to a gene: 2. CDR3 length: 13 amino acids. Per germline, CDR1 LGHNA and CDR2 YNFKEQ. This CDR3 reads CASSLGLANEQFF. The CDR3 coding sequence is TGTGCCAGCAGCCTAGGACTAGCGAATGAGCAGTTCTTC.

The chain is built from TRBV5-6 and TRBJ1-2, with TRBD1 identical over 10 bases. V was clipped by 1 base and J by 3 bases; unmatched bases: 12. The germline V gene has CDR1 SGHDT and CDR2 YYEEEE. The CDR3 is made up of 18 amino acids. This CDR3 is CASSLSLRDRGFYYGYTF. The CDR3 DNA reads TGTGCCAGCAGCTTGTCTTTAAGGGACAGGGGCTTTTACTATGGCTACACCTTC.

This clone was detected only a few times. The chain has TRBV7-9 and TRBJ2-5, with D possibly matching TRBD1 (5 bases). This CDR3 has 16 residues. The germline gives CDR1 SEHNR, CDR2 FQNEAQ (reference sequence). Trimming cost V 4 bases and J 5 bases, with 20 bases left between them. In DNA, the CDR3 is TGTGCCAGCAGCTCATCAGGGAACCCCGACGCGGAGACCCAGTACTTC. Its translation is CASSSSGNPDAETQYF.

The chain recombines TRBV23-1 with TRBJ2-7; 7 bases agree with TRBD1. TRBV23-1 is an ORF, and what it does is uncertain. The ends lost 4 bases at V and 3 bases at J; junction bases unmatched: 12. The CDR3 runs 16 residues. The DNA of the CDR3 is TGCGCCAGCAGTCCCGAGCTCCGGGACAGTATCTACGAGCAGTACTTC. Protein product: CASSPELRDSIYEQYF.

The J gene is TRBJ1-2, the V gene TRBV27; 7 nucleotides agree with TRBD1. This CDR3 has 15 residues. Germline assignment: CDR1 MNHEY and CDR2 SMNVEV (reference sequence). V shed 4 bases and J 4 bases; nucleotides not matched to a gene: 9. The CDR3 DNA sequence: TGTGCCAGCAGTTCCTCCGGGACAGCTTTCTATGGCTACACCTTC. Amino acids: CASSSSGTAFYGYTF.